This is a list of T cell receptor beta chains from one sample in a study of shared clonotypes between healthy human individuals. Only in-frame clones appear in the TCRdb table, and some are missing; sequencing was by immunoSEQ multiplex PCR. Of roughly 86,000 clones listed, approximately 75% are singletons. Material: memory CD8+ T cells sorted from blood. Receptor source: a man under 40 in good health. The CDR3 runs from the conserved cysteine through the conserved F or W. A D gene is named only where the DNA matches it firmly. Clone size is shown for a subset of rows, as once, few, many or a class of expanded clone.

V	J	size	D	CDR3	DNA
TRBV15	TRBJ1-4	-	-	CATSPPGAAEKLFF	TGTGCCACCAGCCCTCCAGGGGCGGCCGAAAAACTGTTTTTT
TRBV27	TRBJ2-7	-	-	CASSRTVFYEQYF	TGTGCCAGCAGTCGGACAGTATTCTACGAGCAGTACTTC
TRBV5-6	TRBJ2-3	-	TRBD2	CASSSLWVDSGIGDTQYF	TGTGCCAGCAGCTCCTTGTGGGTTGATAGCGGGATAGGAGATACGCAGTATTTT
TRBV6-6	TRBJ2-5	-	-	CASSYGVRATQYF	TGTGCCAGCAGTTACGGCGTCAGGGCAACCCAGTACTTC
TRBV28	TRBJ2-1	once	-	CASSLTFNEQFF	TGTGCCAGCAGTTTAACGTTTAATGAGCAGTTCTTC
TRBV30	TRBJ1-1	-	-	CAWSRATSNTEAFF	TGTGCCTGGAGTCGGGCAACTTCGAACACTGAAGCTTTCTTT
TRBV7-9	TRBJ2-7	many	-	CASSLPSSYEQYF	TGTGCCAGCAGCTTGCCTAGCTCCTACGAGCAGTACTTC
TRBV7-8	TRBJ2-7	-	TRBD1	CASSLTGGYEQYF	TGTGCCAGCAGCTTAACAGGGGGCTACGAGCAGTACTTC
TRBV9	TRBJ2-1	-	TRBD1	CASSEGDRVFSGQFF	TGTGCCAGCAGCGAGGGGGACAGGGTCTTTTCGGGGCAGTTCTTC
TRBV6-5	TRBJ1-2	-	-	CASSPDKALGYTF	TGTGCCAGCAGCCCCGACAAGGCACTCGGCTACACCTTC
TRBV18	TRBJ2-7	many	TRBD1	CASSPSSGGVSSYEQYF	TGTGCCAGCTCACCTTCCTCAGGGGGCGTAAGCTCCTACGAGCAGTACTTC
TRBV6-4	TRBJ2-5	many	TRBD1	CASSPGDRDQETQYF	TGTGCCAGCAGTCCCGGGGACAGGGATCAAGAGACCCAGTACTTC
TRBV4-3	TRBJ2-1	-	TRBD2	CASSHGTGTSGSHEQFF	TGCGCCAGCAGCCATGGGACCGGGACTAGCGGGAGTCATGAGCAGTTCTTC
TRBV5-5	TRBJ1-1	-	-	CASSFGTVRSEAFF	TGTGCCAGCAGCTTCGGGACCGTGAGGTCTGAAGCTTTCTTT
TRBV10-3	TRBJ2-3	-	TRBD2	CAINPSGSPDTQYF	TGTGCCATCAACCCTAGCGGGAGTCCAGATACGCAGTATTTT
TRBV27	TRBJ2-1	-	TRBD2	CASSSLAGVQYEQFF	TGTGCCAGCAGTTCACTAGCGGGAGTACAGTATGAGCAGTTCTTC
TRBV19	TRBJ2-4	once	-	CASSPNWSTNLGNIQYF	TGTGCCAGTAGTCCTAATTGGTCGACAAACCTTGGGAACATTCAGTACTTC
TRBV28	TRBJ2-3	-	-	CASKFIQSTDTQYF	TGTGCCAGCAAGTTCATTCAGAGCACAGATACGCAGTATTTT
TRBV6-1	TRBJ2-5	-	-	CASSRDLQETQYF	TGTGCCAGCAGCCGGGACTTACAAGAGACCCAGTACTTC
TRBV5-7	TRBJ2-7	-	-	CASSFCSSKDHYEQYF	TGTGCCAGCAGCTTTTGTTCTTCTAAAGATCACTACGAGCAGTACTTC
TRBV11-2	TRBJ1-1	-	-	CASSLVVRGDTEAFF	TGTGCCAGCAGCTTAGTGGTCCGGGGAGACACTGAAGCTTTCTTT
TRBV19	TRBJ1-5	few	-	CASSPTGINQPQHF	TGTGCCAGTAGTCCAACCGGGATCAATCAGCCCCAGCATTTT
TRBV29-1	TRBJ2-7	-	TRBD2	CSVTLGTSGSYEQYF	TGCAGCGTCACATTGGGGACTAGCGGCTCCTACGAGCAGTACTTC
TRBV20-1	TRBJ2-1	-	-	CSATQLNEQFF	TGCAGTGCTACCCAGCTAAATGAGCAGTTCTTC
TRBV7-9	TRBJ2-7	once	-	CASSLRSGSGFPYEQYF	TGTGCCAGCAGCTTGCGGTCTGGGAGTGGGTTCCCCTACGAGCAGTACTTC
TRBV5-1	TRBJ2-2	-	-	CATKFGSGNTGELFF	TGCGCCACCAAATTTGGGTCGGGGAACACCGGGGAGCTGTTTTTT
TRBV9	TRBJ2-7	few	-	CASSAEGGPTYEQYF	TGTGCCAGCAGCGCCGAAGGAGGTCCCACCTACGAGCAGTACTTC
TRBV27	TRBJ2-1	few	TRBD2	CASSLTTSGTSYNEQFF	TGTGCCAGCAGTTTAACCACTAGCGGGACATCCTACAATGAGCAGTTCTTC
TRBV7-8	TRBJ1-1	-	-	CASSLGGLGAFF	TGTGCCAGCAGCTTAGGAGGGTTGGGAGCTTTCTTT
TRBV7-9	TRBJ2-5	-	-	CASTIRTTQETQYF	TGTGCCAGCACCATAAGAACGACCCAAGAGACCCAGTACTTC
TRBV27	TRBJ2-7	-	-	CASSPSRGPYEQYF	TGTGCCAGCAGTCCTAGCAGGGGACCCTACGAGCAGTACTTC
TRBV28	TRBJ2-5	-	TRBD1	CADRGTLRETQYF	TGTGCTGACAGGGGGACCTTGAGAGAGACCCAGTACTTC
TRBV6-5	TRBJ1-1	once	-	CASSLDHRNTEAFF	TGTGCCAGCAGCCTCGACCACCGGAACACTGAAGCTTTCTTT
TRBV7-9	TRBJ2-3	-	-	CASSSQQDTQYF	TGTGCCAGCAGCTCTCAACAAGATACGCAGTATTTT
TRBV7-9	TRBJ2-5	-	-	CASSQQETQYF	TGCGCCAGCAGCCAGCAAGAGACCCAGTACTTC
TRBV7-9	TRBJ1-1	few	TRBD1	CASSETGVRFDTEAFF	TGTGCCAGCAGCGAAACAGGGGTCCGCTTCGACACTGAAGCTTTCTTT
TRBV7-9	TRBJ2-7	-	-	CASSSLPTSYEQYF	TGTGCCAGCAGCTCCCTCCCTACCTCCTACGAGCAGTACTTC
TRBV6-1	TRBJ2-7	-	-	CASGQGFYEQYF	TGTGCCAGCGGTCAAGGCTTCTACGAGCAGTACTTC
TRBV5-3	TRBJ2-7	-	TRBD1	CASSPGDRQWYEQYF	TGTGCCAGCAGCCCGGGGGACAGGCAGTGGTACGAGCAGTACTTC
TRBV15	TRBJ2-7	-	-	CATSRNRVREQYF	TGTGCCACCAGCAGAAATAGGGTTCGCGAGCAGTACTTC
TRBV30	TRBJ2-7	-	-	CAWSVGGSSYEQYF	TGTGCCTGGAGTGTGGGGGGCAGTTCCTACGAGCAGTACTTC
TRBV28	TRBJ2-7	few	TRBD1	CASSSITNRGTEFPYEQYF	TGTGCCAGCAGTTCCATAACGAACAGGGGCACGGAGTTTCCTTACGAGCAGTACTTC
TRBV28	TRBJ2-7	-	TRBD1	CASSPGQGGGQYF	TGTGCCAGCAGTCCGGGACAGGGGGGCGGGCAGTACTTC
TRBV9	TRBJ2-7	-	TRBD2	CASSVDWSGTTNYEQYF	TGTGCCAGCAGCGTAGATTGGTCCGGGACTACCAACTACGAGCAGTACTTC
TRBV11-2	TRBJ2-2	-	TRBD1	CASSSTRGQGTGELFF	TGTGCCAGCAGCTCAACAAGGGGACAGGGCACCGGGGAGCTGTTTTTT
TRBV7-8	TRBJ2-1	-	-	CASSLVGFGDEQFF	TGTGCCAGCAGCTTAGTGGGCTTCGGCGATGAGCAGTTCTTC